Below, 17 T cell receptor beta chains from the same sample are listed, as sequenced in a study of blood T cell repertoires in COVID-19. Some clones are missing from TCRdb's copy, which holds only in-frame ones; the method was immunoSEQ multiplex PCR. Here the sample spans 140,000 or so clones, over 80% being singletons. The material sequenced was peripheral blood. The receptors shown here come from a woman in her forties or fifties with acute or convalescent COVID-19.

V and J are TRBV6-1 and TRBJ2-7; 8 positions match TRBD2. This CDR3 contains 14 residues. From germline, CDR1 is MNHNS and CDR2 SASEGT. Unmatched junction bases numbered 2, after V lost 1 base and J lost 3 bases. The CDR3 bases are TGTGCCAGCAGTGAAGGGGGACTAGACTACGAGCAGTACTTC. It yields the protein CASSEGGLDYEQYF.

The rearrangement joins TRBV19 to TRBJ2-1; 8 bases match TRBD2. This CDR3 has 17 amino acids. V was clipped by 3 bases and J by 2 bases; unmatched bases: 9. Germline V gene sequence: CDR1 LNHDA, CDR2 SQIVND (reference sequence). The CDR3: CASSIPSGPAPYNEQFF. CDR3 nucleotides: TGTGCCAGTAGTATCCCTAGCGGGCCGGCCCCCTACAATGAGCAGTTCTTC. Drawing the rest from reference TRBV19 and TRBJ2-1, the complete variable domain is DGGITQSPKYLFRKEGQNVTLSCEQNLNHDAMYWYRQDPGQGLRLIYYSQIVNDFQKGDIAEGYSVSREKKESFPLTVTSAQKNPTAFYLCASSIPSGPAPYNEQFFGPGTRLTVL.

V usage is TRBV27 and J usage is TRBJ1-2, with a tentative D call TRBD1 (5 bases). The CDR3 runs to 15 residues. Trimming left V 1 base short and J 4 bases short, with 13 bases between. CDR1 and CDR2 from the germline V gene are MNHEY and SMNVEV (reference sequence). The CDR3 DNA follows: TGTGCCAGCAGTTTATGGGGCTCCGGGGGCTATGGCTACACCTTC. It is translated as CASSLWGSGGYGYTF.

The gene calls are TRBV29-1 and TRBJ2-1, with D unclear. Per germline, CDR1 SQVTM and CDR2 ANQGSEA. V lost 3 bases, J lost 7 bases, and 7 bases lay in between. This CDR3 has 11 residues. The CDR3 protein is CSVDTRNEQFF. CDR3 coding DNA: TGCAGCGTTGATACCCGGAATGAGCAGTTCTTC.

This chain's CDR3 is CASQNGGSYNEQFF. For the CDR3, the DNA is TGTGCCAGTCAAAACGGGGGATCCTACAATGAGCAGTTCTTC. The rearrangement links TRBV19 to TRBJ2-1, with TRBD2 as a possible D gene (6 bases). V gave up 8 bases and J gave up 1 base, with 12 bases separating them. Per the germline V gene, CDR1 is LNHDA and CDR2 is SQIVND (reference sequence). The CDR3 is 14 residues long.

This chain uses TRBV10-1 with TRBJ1-4; D uncertain. V was shortened by 8 bases and J by 4 bases, with 8 bases between the two germline ends. The CDR3 is made up of 12 amino acids. Germline V gene sequence: CDR1 WNHNN, CDR2 SYGVQD (reference sequence). The CDR3 sequence is CASGRDNEKLFF. CDR3 in DNA: TGCGCCAGCGGGCGAGATAATGAAAAACTGTTTTTT.

V is TRBV28 and J is TRBJ1-2; 10 bases are shared with TRBD1. The ends lost 7 bases at V and 7 bases at J; junction bases unmatched: 6. Germline V gives CDR1 MDHEN, CDR2 SYDVKM. This CDR3 region has 13 residues. The CDR3 DNA follows: TGTGCCAGCACCCTCGGGACAGGGGTTGGCTACACCTTC. This gives the protein CASTLGTGVGYTF.

V gene TRBV2 combines with J gene TRBJ1-1; D ambiguous. Germline loops: CDR1 SNHLY, CDR2 FYNNEI. This CDR3 region has 10 residues. V was trimmed by 8 bases and J by 2 bases, leaving 3 bases between them. The CDR3 nucleotides are TGTGCCAGCTCTAACACTGAAGCTTTCTTT. Its translation is CASSNTEAFF.

The gene calls are TRBV6-5 and TRBJ2-1, with D possibly being TRBD1 (5 bases). V gave up 0 bases and J gave up 10 bases, with 16 bases separating them. This CDR3 region has 15 residues. CDR1 MNHEY and CDR2 SVGAGI come from the germline V gene. The CDR3 DNA follows: TGTGCCAGCAGTTACTCGACCCCAGGGTTATCAGAGCAGTTCTTC. Amino acid sequence: CASSYSTPGLSEQFF.

The V call is TRBV14, the J call TRBJ1-2; TRBD1 matches at 10 bases. Trimming cost V 1 base and J 5 bases; bases outside gene matches: 7. In germline, CDR1 is SGHDN, CDR2 FVKESK. The CDR3 loop spans 16 amino acids. CDR3 sequence: CASSQGQGALPYGYTF. CDR3 coding DNA: TGTGCCAGCAGCCAAGGACAGGGGGCCCTCCCGTATGGCTACACCTTC.

The chain couples TRBV11-2 to TRBJ1-5; D is unresolved. V was shortened by 8 bases and J by 0 bases, with 14 bases between the two germline ends. The V gene's germline CDR1 is SGHAT and CDR2 FQNNGV. The CDR3 sequence is 15 residues long. The CDR3 protein is CASSAEGLSNQPQHF. CDR3 nucleotides: TGTGCCAGCTCCGCGGAGGGTCTTAGCAATCAGCCCCAGCATTTT.

V and J are TRBV23-1 and TRBJ2-7, with 8 bases aligning to TRBD1. TRBV23-1 is known as an ORF, though its function is uncertain. The CDR3 loop spans 13 amino acids. The ends lost 9 bases at V and 7 bases at J; junction bases unmatched: 11. CDR3 loop: CARRQGPVGEQYF. The DNA of the CDR3 is TGCGCCAGAAGACAGGGGCCCGTCGGGGAGCAGTACTTC.

This sequence joins TRBV10-2 and TRBJ2-1; TRBD2 matches 11 bases. The CDR3 loop spans 15 amino acids. J was trimmed by 4 bases and V by 6 bases; bases with no gene match: 5. CDR1 and CDR2 (germline): WSHSY, SAAADI. The DNA of the CDR3 is TGCGCCAGCAGGTTCCTAGCGGGGGGATACAATGAGCAGTTCTTC. Translating it yields CASRFLAGGYNEQFF.

Comment on this clone: A junction boundary mismatches the germline segment, possibly from a read error. The rearrangement joins TRBV7-7 to TRBJ2-5; TRBD2 might be the D (5 bases). The CDR3 spans 15 residues. Per the germline V gene, CDR1 is SSHAT and CDR2 is FNYEAQ (reference sequence). For the CDR3, the DNA is TGTGCTAGCAGCTCGAGGGTAGGGTATCAAGAGACCCAGTACTTC. Protein sequence: CASSSRVGYQETQYF. Using reference TRBV7-7 and TRBJ2-5 for the parts outside the CDR3, the full variable domain is GAGVSQSPRYKVTKRGQDVTLRCDPISSHATLYWYQQALGQGPEFLTYFNYEAQPDKSGLPSDRFSAERPEGSISTLTIQRTEQRDSAMYRCASSSRVGYQETQYFGPGTRLLVL.

The V and J genes are TRBV19 and TRBJ2-7; D ambiguous. The CDR3 covers 16 residues. Germline-derived CDR1 and CDR2 are LNHDA and SQIVND (reference sequence). The V end was cut by 5 bases, the J end by 2 bases, with 19 bases between. CDR3 nucleotide sequence: TGTGCCAGTAGTGCCTCTACACTACCGCTTGCCTACGAGCAGTACTTC. It yields the protein CASSASTLPLAYEQYF.

The chain carries TRBV28 and TRBJ1-4; D ambiguous. This CDR3 is built from 12 residues. Trimming removed 8 bases from V and 7 bases from J, with 11 bases in between. CDR1 MDHEN and CDR2 SYDVKM come from the germline V gene. CDR3 sequence reads: CASVGQREKLFF. The CDR3 DNA reads TGTGCCAGCGTCGGTCAACGTGAAAAACTGTTTTTT.

The chain employs TRBV18 and TRBJ2-3, with D possibly TRBD2 on 6 matching bases. The germline CDR1 and CDR2 sequences are KGHSH and LQKENI. V was pared by 1 base and J by 4 bases, with 15 bases between. This CDR3 region has 16 residues. CDR3 sequence (DNA): TGTGCCAGCTCACCACGGGACTTAAAGATATCAGATACGCAGTATTTT. It encodes CASSPRDLKISDTQYF.